The 16 T cell receptor beta chains in this list originate from one sample, sequenced in a study of blood T cell repertoires in COVID-19. Here immunoSEQ multiplex PCR was the method, and the copy in TCRdb shows in-frame clones only, minus some. Here the sample spans approximately 250,000 clones, around 90% being singletons. Sequenced: PBMCs or T cells enriched from blood (not recorded which). These receptor sequences come from a woman aged 30 to 39 with acute COVID-19.

V usage is TRBV3-1 (or the pseudogene TRBV3-2) and J usage is TRBJ2-1; possible D gene TRBD2, 6 bases. V lost 0 bases and J 10 bases, leaving 13 bases between the germline ends. The CDR3 is made up of 14 amino acids. Germline V CDR1 and CDR2: LGHDT, YNNKEL (reference sequence). CDR3 region: CASSQDLPLAEQFF. For the CDR3, the DNA is TGTGCCAGCAGCCAAGATCTCCCACTAGCCGAGCAGTTCTTC.

The V and J genes are TRBV27 and TRBJ2-3, with D perhaps TRBD2 (7 bases). V lost 6 bases, J lost 6 bases, and 16 bases lay in between. Germline-derived CDR1 and CDR2 are MNHEY and SMNVEV (reference sequence). The CDR3 spans 14 residues. CDR3 residues: CASSPLRGGDTQYF. CDR3 nucleotides: TGTGCCAGCAGCCCGCTAAGGGGGGGGGATACGCAGTATTTT.

The gene calls are TRBV6-5 and TRBJ2-6; no clear D gene. CDR1 is MNHEY and CDR2 is SVGAGI in the germline V gene. CDR3 length: 15 amino acids. The V and J ends lost 5 bases and 1 base respectively, with 9 bases between them. The CDR3 bases are TGTGCCAGCAGTACCCGGAGATCTGGGGCCAACGTCCTGACTTTC. Protein: CASSTRRSGANVLTF.

The V gene is TRBV5-4, the J gene TRBJ2-2; D not resolved. The CDR3 has 13 residues. Trimming took off 3 bases at V and 4 bases at J, with 7 bases between the two ends. Germline V CDR1 and CDR2: SGHNT, YYREEE (reference sequence). The CDR3 bases are TGTGCCAGCAGCTCGACAATCACCGGGGAGCTGTTTTTT. As protein: CASSSTITGELFF.

The chain couples TRBV28 to TRBJ2-2, with D perhaps matching TRBD2 (5 bases). This CDR3 spans 18 amino acids. Germline V gene data show CDR1 as MDHEN and CDR2 as SYDVKM. V was pared by 5 bases and J by 2 bases, with 21 bases between. CDR3 protein: CASSGGQIGRSNTGELFF. The CDR3 bases are TGTGCCAGCAGTGGAGGCCAAATAGGTCGGAGCAACACCGGGGAGCTGTTTTTT.

The rearrangement uses TRBV27 and TRBJ1-2; unclear D gene. V shed 6 bases and J shed 1 base, with 15 bases lying between them. Germline V CDR1 and CDR2: MNHEY, SMNVEV (reference sequence). CDR3 length: 15 amino acids. CDR3 region: CASSPVAGYNYGYTF. CDR3 DNA sequence: TGTGCCAGCAGCCCAGTGGCGGGATATAACTATGGCTACACCTTC.

The J gene is TRBJ2-2, the V gene TRBV7-9, with 12 bases fitting TRBD2. J was trimmed by 4 bases and V by 6 bases; bases with no gene match: 12. The CDR3 contains 18 residues. Germline V lookup: CDR1 SEHNR, CDR2 FQNEAQ (reference sequence). DNA of the CDR3: TGTGCCAGCAGTCAAAACCTAGCGGGAGGGCCGGGCACCGGGGAGCTGTTTTTT. Amino acids: CASSQNLAGGPGTGELFF.

The J gene is TRBJ2-3, the V gene TRBV9, with 9 bases lining up with TRBD2. Per germline, CDR1 SGDLS and CDR2 YYNGEE. This CDR3 is built from 17 residues. Trimming took 4 bases from V and 3 from J; bases not matched to a gene: 12. The CDR3 is CASSPRSGSYVTDTQYF. For the CDR3, the DNA is TGTGCCAGCAGCCCCCGTAGCGGGAGTTATGTAACAGATACGCAGTATTTT.

This chain links TRBV27 with TRBJ2-7; 11 positions match TRBD2. Per germline, CDR1 MNHEY and CDR2 SMNVEV (reference sequence). The CDR3 is 17 amino acids. The J segment lost 6 bases and the V segment lost 6 bases, leaving 16 bases of the junction unmatched. CDR3 sequence (DNA): TGTGCCAGCAGGACAACTCATGCCGGGACTAGCGGTTTCGAGCAGTACTTC. Translated: CASRTTHAGTSGFEQYF.

The V and J genes are TRBV4-3 and TRBJ1-6, with TRBD1 identical over 8 bases. The CDR3 runs 15 residues. Losses at the gene ends were 1 base for V and 7 bases for J; bases not matched to a gene: 3. The germline gives CDR1 LGHNA, CDR2 YSLEER. The CDR3 protein is CASSQGTGLNSPLHF. Here the CDR3 DNA reads TGCGCCAGCAGCCAAGGGACAGGGTTAAATTCACCCCTCCACTTT.

The V gene is TRBV3-1 (or the pseudogene TRBV3-2), the J gene TRBJ2-3; a possible D gene is TRBD2 (5 bases). V lost 0 bases and J 4 bases, leaving 17 bases between the germline ends. The CDR3 has 17 amino acids. Germline V CDR1 and CDR2: LGHDT, YNNKEL (reference sequence). The CDR3 DNA sequence: TGTGCCAGCAGCCAAGATAGCCCGGGGAAGGGAGCAGATACGCAGTATTTT. Protein product: CASSQDSPGKGADTQYF.

The rearrangement links TRBV27 to TRBJ2-7, with TRBD2 matching 12 bases. Germline V gene sequence: CDR1 MNHEY, CDR2 SMNVEV (reference sequence). Unmatched junction bases numbered 8, after V lost 5 bases and J lost 6 bases. CDR3 length: 15 residues. CDR3 amino acids: CASSGPGLAGSEQYF. As DNA, the CDR3 is TGTGCCAGCAGTGGCCCGGGACTAGCGGGCTCCGAGCAGTACTTC.

J is TRBJ2-5 and V is TRBV30; possibly TRBD1 for D (5 bases). Germline V CDR1 and CDR2: GTSNPN, SVGIG (reference sequence). Trimming removed 4 bases from V and 2 bases from J, with 8 bases in between. This CDR3 spans 12 amino acids. CDR3 amino acids: CAWTAGQETQYF. The CDR3 coding sequence is TGTGCCTGGACGGCAGGGCAAGAGACCCAGTACTTC. Together with reference TRBV30 and TRBJ2-5, the CDR3 gives the full variable domain: SQTIHQWPATLVQPVGSPLSLECTVEGTSNPNLYWYRQAAGRGLQLLFYSVGIGQISSEVPQNLSASRPQDRQFILSSKKLLLSDSGFYLCAWTAGQETQYFGPGTRLLVL.

As DNA, the CDR3 is TGTGCCAGCAGCTCCACGGTGGGACAGGGGTCCTACGAGCAGTACTTC. It is translated as CASSSTVGQGSYEQYF. The chain recombines TRBV7-9 with TRBJ2-7; 10 bases agree with TRBD1. CDR3 size: 16 residues. From germline, CDR1 is SEHNR and CDR2 FQNEAQ (reference sequence). V trimming: 4 bases; J trimming: 1 base; junction bases outside the gene matches: 7.

This clone was seen just once. The chain links TRBV19 to TRBJ1-5, with TRBD1 matching over 7 bases. V dropped 6 bases and J dropped 7; count of bases not matched to a gene: 9. The CDR3 has 14 residues. CDR1 and CDR2 from the germline V gene are LNHDA and SQIVND (reference sequence). The CDR3: CASRRPDRDQPQHF. The CDR3 coding sequence is TGTGCCAGTAGGCGACCTGACAGGGACCAGCCCCAGCATTTT.

The chain links TRBV27 to TRBJ2-7; 7 bases fit TRBD1. This CDR3 is built from 16 residues. The J segment lost 4 bases and the V segment lost 4 bases, leaving 13 bases of the junction unmatched. CDR1 and CDR2 (germline): MNHEY, SMNVEV (reference sequence). The CDR3 reads CASSSDPDRVLYEQYF. The CDR3 DNA is TGTGCCAGCAGTTCCGACCCCGACAGGGTGTTATACGAGCAGTACTTC.